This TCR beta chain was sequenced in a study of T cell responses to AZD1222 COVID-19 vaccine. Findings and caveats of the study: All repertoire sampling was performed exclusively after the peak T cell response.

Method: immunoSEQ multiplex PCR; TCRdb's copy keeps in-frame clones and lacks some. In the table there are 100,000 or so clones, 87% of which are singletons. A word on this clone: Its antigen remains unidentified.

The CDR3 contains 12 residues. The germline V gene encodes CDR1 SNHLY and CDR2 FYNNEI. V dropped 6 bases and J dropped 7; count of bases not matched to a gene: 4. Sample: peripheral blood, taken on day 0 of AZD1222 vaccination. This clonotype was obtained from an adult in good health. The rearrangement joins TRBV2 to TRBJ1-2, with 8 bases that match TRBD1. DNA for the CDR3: TGTGCCAGCAGGACAGGGGCGTCTGGCTACACCTTC. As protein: CASRTGASGYTF.